Sequencing of this T cell receptor beta chain was carried out in a study of somatic mutations in cytotoxic T cells in rheumatoid arthritis. TCRdb's table, derived via immunoSEQ multiplex PCR, lists solely in-frame clones and lacks some. The sample lists approximately 24,000 clones, less than 85% occurring once. V was clipped by 2 bases and J by 0 bases, with 8 bases between them. In germline, CDR1 is SGHDN, CDR2 FVKESK. The CDR3 has 15 amino acids. The chain joins TRBV14 to TRBJ2-1; no reliable D call. The TCR was taken from a woman younger than 30 in good health. The source material was CD8+ T cells sorted from blood. The CDR3: CASSQTPGSYNEQFF. The CDR3 region has the DNA TGTGCCAGCAGCCAAACCCCCGGCTCCTACAATGAGCAGTTCTTC.